These 7 T cell receptor beta chains share one sample of origin, sequenced in a study of human T cells and chemical hapten exposure. From the RACE reads, TCRdb called clonotypes with MiXCR, one entry per CDR3 protein. Of some 300,000 distinct CDR3 sequences in the sample, 4.5% to 7% were seen once. Time point in this sample: pre-sensitization, week 0. Treatment here: therapeutic diphenylcyclopropenone sensitization with weekly scalp DPC. This specimen was whole blood, taken in connection with sensitization to the hapten diphenylcyclopropenone (DPC). These receptors were taken from a woman younger than 30 with alopecia areata. Some clones in this sample may be carry-over from other donors' samples.

This clonotype was counted only a few times. The CDR3 sequence: CASSLGLAGGFSYNEQFF. The CDR3 region has the DNA TGTGCCAGCAGCCTCGGACTAGCGGGGGGCTTCTCCTACAATGAGCAGTTCTTC. V is TRBV3-1 and J is TRBJ2-1, with 14 bases that match TRBD2. The V and J ends lost 4 bases and 0 bases, in that order; junction bases with no gene match: 5. The CDR3 runs to 18 residues. Germline V gene lookup returns CDR1 LGHDT and CDR2 YNNKEL (reference sequence).

This clonotype was observed many times. The chain recombines TRBV12-3 or TRBV12-4 with TRBJ2-3; D assignment may be TRBD1 or TRBD2 (5 bases each). The CDR3 loop spans 15 amino acids. Trimming left V 5 bases short and J 5 bases short, with 17 bases between. CDR3 bases: TGTGCCAGCAGTCCTACCGGGACGCGTGGAGATACGCAGTATTTT. Its protein product is CASSPTGTRGDTQYF.

The J gene is TRBJ2-3, the V gene TRBV20-1; the match to TRBD1 covers 7 bases. Germline V gene lookup returns CDR1 DFQATT and CDR2 SNEGSKA (reference sequence). This CDR3 has 17 residues. V dropped 1 base and J dropped 0; count of bases not matched to a gene: 10. In DNA form, the CDR3 reads TGCAGTGCTAGAGTCGCACAGGGGTGGGGTAGCACAGATACGCAGTATTTT. Translated: CSARVAQGWGSTDTQYF.

This clonotype occurred many times. CDR3 nucleotide sequence: TGTGCCAGCAGTCGTCCCGGGGGAGACAACGAGCAGTACTTC. Amino acids: CASSRPGGDNEQYF. V is TRBV6-5 and J is TRBJ2-7; TRBD2 is a possible D gene (6 bases). CDR3 length equals 14 residues. Germline V lookup: CDR1 MNHEY, CDR2 SVGAGI. The V gene lost 5 bases and the J gene lost 5 bases, with 16 bases spanning the gap.

This clonotype showed up just a few times. The chain uses TRBV6-1 and TRBJ1-4, with 7 bases that match TRBD1. The trim removed 10 bases at V and 2 bases at J, leaving 7 bases unmatched. The CDR3 runs 14 residues. Germline values: CDR1 MNHNS, CDR2 SASEGT. The CDR3 DNA is TGTGCCACAAATTTACAGGGGACTAATGAAAAACTGTTTTTT. Translating gives CATNLQGTNEKLFF.

This clonotype was seen many times. The chain combines TRBV19 with TRBJ2-1; no reliable D call. The CDR3 has 15 amino acids. Trimming cost V 6 bases and J 2 bases, with 14 bases left between them. Germline CDR1 LNHDA, CDR2 SQIVND (reference sequence). CDR3 nucleotides: TGTGCCAGTAGCCTTCTGGCCCCTACCTACAATGAGCAGTTCTTC. Translated, it gives CASSLLAPTYNEQFF.

The V gene is TRBV6-5, the J gene TRBJ2-7, with 13 bases fitting TRBD2. V was clipped by 5 bases and J by 3 bases; unmatched bases: 4. The CDR3 is made up of 15 amino acids. From germline, CDR1 is MNHEY and CDR2 SVGAGI. The CDR3 sequence is CASSRTSGGLYEQYF. In nucleotides, the CDR3 is TGTGCCAGCAGTCGGACTAGCGGGGGCCTCTACGAGCAGTACTTC.